This entry is about one T cell receptor beta chain. Clones were sequenced by immunoSEQ multiplex PCR, and TCRdb holds only the in-frame ones, with some missing. The profile shows about 300,000 clones, roughly 70% of them singletons. The source of the sample is a study of shared clonotypes between healthy human individuals. CDR1 and CDR2 from the germline V gene are SGHTA and FQGNSA. The V and J ends lost 4 bases and 7 bases, in that order; junction bases with no gene match: 3. This CDR3 has 15 amino acids. The source of this sequence is a man aged 25 to 40 in good health. The sample taken for sequencing was memory CD4+ T cells sorted from blood. The subset here: CD45RA-negative fraction. The V call is TRBV7-2, the J call TRBJ2-1; TRBD2 agrees at 14 bases. The CDR3 region has the DNA TGTGCCAGCAGCTCCGGGACTAGCGGGAGAAATGAGCAGTTCTTC. Its translation: CASSSGTSGRNEQFF.